The 28 T cell receptor beta chains listed next were all sequenced from one sample in a study of regulatory T cells in long-lasting Graves disease. Libraries of TCR beta came from iRepertoire HTBI primers plus Arm-PCR of CDR3 regions. One entry per CDR3 protein results from TCRdb running MiXCR on the multiplex PCR reads. The sample holds around 400,000 distinct CDR3 sequences, 12% seen once. The time point is: newly diagnosed GD, antithyroid drugs for less than 3 months. PBMC RNA was the source of the TCR library. The data were also submitted as part of a second study, on T cells in Graves' hyperthyroidism and ophthalmopathy.

Sequencing used peripheral blood mononuclear cells (PBMCs), obtained at new diagnosis, from a patient treated with antithyroid drugs. All receptors derive from a woman aged 18-29 years with Graves disease.

In its sample, this clonotype was seen many times. The J gene is TRBJ2-1, the V gene TRBV7-9, with a tentative D call TRBD1 (5 bases). V lost 4 bases and J lost 8, with 24 bases in between. Germline values: CDR1 SEHNR, CDR2 FQNEAQ (reference sequence). The CDR3 is 17 amino acids. CDR3 protein: CASSSRSGRVRFDEQFF. Here the CDR3 DNA reads TGTGCCAGCAGCTCCAGATCGGGCAGGGTGAGGTTTGATGAGCAGTTCTTC.

This clonotype was recorded at least ten times. The rearrangement links TRBV6-1 to TRBJ2-4; tentatively, D is TRBD1 (5 bases). Between the trimmed V and J ends, which lost 6 bases and 2 bases, there was a span of 17 bases. The germline V gene has CDR1 MNHNS and CDR2 SASEGT. The CDR3 length is 16 residues. CDR3 DNA: TGTGCCAGCAGCGTTGCAGGGATCTCTACCAAAAACATTCAGTACTTC. Its protein product is CASSVAGISTKNIQYF.

This clonotype was counted many times. The chain is built from TRBV11-2 and TRBJ1-1; 7 bases align to TRBD1. With 4 bases clipped from V and 1 base from J, the junction kept 6 bases outside the gene matches. This CDR3 has 15 amino acids. From germline, CDR1 is SGHAT and CDR2 FQNNGV. Here the CDR3 reads CASSYQGQKNTEAFF. CDR3 nucleotides: TGTGCCAGCAGCTATCAGGGACAGAAGAACACTGAAGCTTTCTTT.

The chain couples TRBV5-5 to TRBJ2-1; 11 nucleotides line up with TRBD2. The CDR3 totals 20 residues. J gave up 0 bases and V 4 bases, and 15 bases lay outside the gene matches. CDR1 SGHKS and CDR2 YYEKEE come from the germline V gene (reference sequence). DNA for the CDR3: TGTGCCAGCAGCATGGGCTCCGGGACTAGCGGCTCTAGCTCCTACAATGAGCAGTTCTTC. Its translation is CASSMGSGTSGSSSYNEQFF. The entire variable domain, with the rest obtained from reference TRBV5-5 and TRBJ2-1, is as follows: DAGVTQSPTHLIKTRGQQVTLRCSPISGHKSVSWYQQVLGQGPQFIFQYYEKEERGRGNFPDRFSARQFPNYSSELNVNALLLGDSALYLCASSMGSGTSGSSSYNEQFFGPGTRLTVL.

This rearrangement joins TRBV20-1 to TRBJ1-3, with 9 bases fitting TRBD1. There are 14 residues in the CDR3. The germline gives CDR1 DFQATT, CDR2 SNEGSKA (reference sequence). V gave up 6 bases and J gave up 0 bases; unmatched junction bases: 3. The CDR3 protein is CSALDRGSGNTIYF. Here the CDR3 DNA reads TGCAGTGCCTTGGACAGGGGCTCTGGAAACACCATATATTTT.

The chain uses TRBV6-2 or TRBV6-3 and TRBJ2-7; 7 positions match TRBD2. CDR1 and CDR2 from the germline V gene are MNHEY and SVGEGT. With 2 bases clipped from V and 3 bases from J, the junction kept 10 bases outside the gene matches. This CDR3 is built from 16 residues. Written as DNA, the CDR3 is TGTGCCAGCAGTTACGTGGGAGGGCGAGACAGCTACGAGCAGTACGTC. This codes for CASSYVGGRDSYEQYV.

In its sample, this clonotype was seen a few times. The chain joins TRBV20-1 to TRBJ2-7; a weak D match, TRBD2 (5 bases). From germline, CDR1 is DFQATT and CDR2 SNEGSKA (reference sequence). This CDR3 spans 12 amino acids. V lost 3 bases and J lost 7, with 13 bases in between. CDR3: CSASVLVGEQYF. The CDR3 DNA is TGCAGTGCTAGCGTACTAGTCGGTGAGCAGTACTTC.

This clonotype was found many times. J is TRBJ2-3 and V is TRBV12-3 or TRBV12-4, with 8 bases fitting TRBD2. This CDR3 region has 19 residues. The junction had 15 bases not matched to a gene; V was cut back by 2 bases and J by 2 bases. The CDR3 here is CASSLKEATSVINTDTQYF. CDR3 coding DNA: TGTGCCAGCAGTTTAAAGGAGGCGACTAGCGTGATTAACACAGATACGCAGTATTTT.

In its sample, this clonotype was seen many times. This chain links TRBV11-3 with TRBJ2-2; D not certain. CDR1 and CDR2 from the germline V gene are SGHNT and YENEEA. V was shortened by 6 bases and J by 2 bases, with 10 bases between the two germline ends. The CDR3 runs 14 residues. The CDR3 coding sequence is TGTGCCAGCAGTATCTCCCTCAACACCGGGGAGCTGTTTTTT. This gives the protein CASSISLNTGELFF. Full variable domain (missing parts from reference TRBV11-3 and TRBJ2-2): EAGVVQSPRYKIIEKKQPVAFWCNPISGHNTLYWYLQNLGQGPELLIRYENEEAVDDSQLPKDRFSAERLKGVDSTLKIQPAELGDSAVYLCASSISLNTGELFFGEGSRLTVL.

This clonotype has more than one count but fewer than ten. CDR3 nucleotide sequence: TGTGCCAGCAGCTTGGGGCCTAGCGGGAGTGATACGCAGTATTTT. This translates into CASSLGPSGSDTQYF. The chain combines TRBV7-3 with TRBJ2-3; the match to TRBD2 covers 10 bases. The CDR3 has 15 residues. CDR1 is SGHTA, CDR2 FQGTGA, per germline. V was clipped by 3 bases and J by 6 bases; unmatched bases: 6.

This clonotype was picked up a small number of times. The rearrangement uses TRBV20-1 and TRBJ1-2; D unresolved. The CDR3 extends over 14 amino acids. V was shortened by 3 bases and J by 6 bases, with 17 bases between the two germline ends. Germline V gene sequence: CDR1 DFQATT, CDR2 SNEGSKA (reference sequence). The CDR3 sequence is CSASRDGRGDGYTF. The CDR3 nucleotides read TGCAGTGCTAGCAGAGATGGTAGAGGAGATGGCTACACCTTC.

This clonotype was seen a handful of times. The chain links TRBV29-1 to TRBJ1-1; D not resolved. Trimming shortened V by 0 bases and J by 6 bases, and 11 bases separated the two germline ends. The germline CDR1 and CDR2 sequences are SQVTM and ANQGSEA. The CDR3 has 13 residues. The CDR3 DNA reads as TGCAGCGTTGAAGAAGACCTTTGGTCTGAAGCTTTCTTT. Translation: CSVEEDLWSEAFF.

This chain uses TRBV11-2 with TRBJ1-2; D ambiguous. Germline loops: CDR1 SGHAT, CDR2 FQNNGV. Trimming removed 4 bases from V and 5 bases from J, with 11 bases in between. The CDR3 spans 13 residues. CDR3: CASSYGEGYGYTF. Written as DNA, the CDR3 is TGTGCCAGCAGCTACGGGGAAGGGTATGGCTACACCTTC.

This clonotype was seen only a few times. The V gene is TRBV5-1, the J gene TRBJ2-3; D is perhaps TRBD2 (6 bases). Germline V lookup: CDR1 SGHRS, CDR2 YFSETQ. The V gene lost 0 bases and the J gene lost 2 bases, with 13 bases spanning the gap. The CDR3 contains 16 residues. The CDR3 DNA sequence: TGCGCCAGCAGCTTGGCGACCGGGAGTGACACAGATACGCAGTATTTT. Residues: CASSLATGSDTDTQYF.

This clonotype was seen a handful of times. The V and J genes are TRBV15 and TRBJ2-1; D uncertain. From germline, CDR1 is LNHNV and CDR2 YYDKDF (reference sequence). The germline V and J ends were trimmed by 5 bases and 9 bases, with 8 bases remaining between them. The CDR3 covers 11 residues. CDR3 sequence reads: CATSDSAEQFF. The CDR3 DNA is TGTGCCACCAGCGATTCGGCTGAGCAGTTCTTC.

The chain carries TRBV5-4 and TRBJ2-5; 9 bases map to TRBD1. The J segment lost 4 bases and the V segment lost 4 bases, leaving 17 bases of the junction unmatched. The CDR3 totals 18 residues. Germline V CDR1 and CDR2: SGHNT, YYREEE (reference sequence). CDR3 sequence: CASSAGRATGGAGETQYF. CDR3 DNA: TGTGCCAGCAGCGCCGGTCGGGCTACAGGGGGCGCGGGAGAGACCCAGTACTTC.

In regard to this clonotype: A much larger clone lies a single base off, so this may be a read error. The chain uses TRBV7-6 and TRBJ2-5, with D perhaps matching TRBD2 (7 bases). Near its end, the DNA agrees better with TRBJ2-1, so the J call may be wrong. Germline V gene sequence: CDR1 SGHVS, CDR2 FNYEAQ. This CDR3 contains 16 residues. CDR3 DNA: TGTGCCAGCAGCCCGATGGGCCGGGGGGCCTACGATGAGCAGTTCTTC. This translates into CASSPMGRGAYDEQFF.

Ten or more counts support this clonotype. The J gene is TRBJ1-2, the V gene TRBV19; no clear D. Trimming stripped 9 bases from V and 11 bases from J, with 16 bases between. The CDR3 sequence is 11 residues long. The germline gives CDR1 LNHDA, CDR2 SQIVND (reference sequence). CDR3 in amino acids: CASSLEGWYTF. CDR3 bases: TGTGCCAGCTCCCTCGAAGGTTGGTACACCTTC.

This clonotype was found many times. The chain carries TRBV12-3 or TRBV12-4 and TRBJ1-3, with D possibly being TRBD1 (5 bases). This CDR3 has 17 residues. V was cut by 5 bases and J by 4 bases, with 21 bases left in between. The CDR3, as DNA: TGTGCCAGCAGTCAAATAAAAGGGACTTTTGCAGGAAACACCATATATTTT. Encoded protein: CASSQIKGTFAGNTIYF.

This clonotype was found many times. The chain carries TRBV11-2 and TRBJ2-2, with D maybe TRBD2 (5 bases). Trimming stripped 4 bases from V and 4 bases from J, with 16 bases between. CDR1 and CDR2 from the germline V gene are SGHAT and FQNNGV. This CDR3 comprises 16 residues. CDR3 bases: TGTGCCAGCAGCTCATCTTGGCGGGCTCTCACCGGGGAGCTGTTTTTT. Its translation: CASSSSWRALTGELFF.

This clonotype was observed at least ten times. V is TRBV2 and J is TRBJ1-1; weak D call: TRBD1 (6 bases). The CDR3 is made up of 16 amino acids. CDR1 and CDR2 (germline): SNHLY, FYNNEI. Trimming took 7 bases from V and 0 from J, leaving 18 bases between them. The DNA for the CDR3 is TGTGCCAGCAACAATGGGGGCCTGCGGTTGAACACTGAAGCTTTCTTT. The encoded protein is CASNNGGLRLNTEAFF.

This clonotype was observed a handful of times. This chain joins TRBV4-3 and TRBJ2-1, with TRBD2 identical over 14 bases. Germline lookup yields CDR1 LGHNA and CDR2 YSLEER. Trimming at V came to 0 bases and at J to 7 bases, leaving 11 bases not matched to a gene. There are 19 residues in the CDR3. The CDR3 loop is CASSQDKRLAGGPWNEQFF. CDR3 DNA sequence: TGCGCCAGCAGCCAAGATAAGCGACTAGCGGGAGGGCCGTGGAATGAGCAGTTCTTC.

As regards this clonotype: Being one base from a much bigger clone, this may be a read error. The chain combines TRBV29-1 with TRBJ2-7, with D tentatively TRBD2 (6 bases). CDR3 length: 15 residues. Germline lookup yields CDR1 SQVTM and CDR2 ANQGSEA. V shed 5 bases and J shed 7 bases, with 24 bases lying between them. The CDR3 sequence: CSVSGRNGGYNEQYF. In nucleotides, the CDR3 is TGCAGCGTTTCCGGACGCAACGGAGGGTACAATGAGCAGTACTTC.

The table lists this clonotype with many counts. The chain links TRBV18 to TRBJ2-2, with D possibly being TRBD1 or TRBD2 (5 bases each). The CDR3 is 15 residues long. Germline-derived CDR1 and CDR2 are KGHSH and LQKENI. The V end lost 2 bases, the J end lost 2 bases, and 9 bases lay between the germline ends. The CDR3: CASSPLGTNTGELFF. The CDR3 DNA sequence: TGTGCCAGCTCACCATTGGGGACCAACACCGGGGAGCTGTTTTTT.

This chain connects TRBV2 to TRBJ2-7; 11 positions match TRBD2. CDR3 length equals 14 residues. The germline V gene encodes CDR1 SNHLY and CDR2 FYNNEI. V was clipped by 8 bases and J by 2 bases; unmatched bases: 5. The CDR3 spells CASSTSGITYEQYF. The CDR3 DNA sequence: TGTGCCAGCTCGACTAGCGGGATCACCTACGAGCAGTACTTC. The variable domain in full, completed from reference TRBV2 and TRBJ2-7, reads EPEVTQTPSHQVTQMGQEVILRCVPISNHLYFYWYRQILGQKVEFLVSFYNNEISEKSEIFDDQFSVERPDGSNFTLKIRSTKLEDSAMYFCASSTSGITYEQYFGPGTRLTVT.

This clonotype has a count of ten or more. V is TRBV19 and J is TRBJ2-7; 7 bases map to TRBD1. V lost 6 bases and J lost 0; bases outside the gene matches: 2. This CDR3 has 13 amino acids. Germline V lookup: CDR1 LNHDA, CDR2 SQIVND (reference sequence). This CDR3 is CASRKGASYEQYF. CDR3 nucleotide sequence: TGTGCCAGTAGGAAGGGGGCCTCCTACGAGCAGTACTTC.

A word on this clonotype: Germline is not matched at one junction end, which may reflect a read error. The rearrangement uses TRBV19 and TRBJ2-6; D tentatively fits TRBD1 or TRBD2 (5 bases each). The CDR3 consists of 17 residues. Germline loops: CDR1 LNHDA, CDR2 SQIVND (reference sequence). Here the CDR3 DNA reads TGTGCCAGTAGTATAAAGTTTGTGGGTCCCGGGGCCAACGCCCTGACTTTC. The encoded protein is CASSIKFVGPGANALTF.

Only a few counts were recorded for this clonotype. This chain connects TRBV12-5 to TRBJ1-1; TRBD1 agrees at 8 bases. Germline trimming cut 10 bases from V and 5 bases from J; bases unmatched to any gene: 9. Germline loops: CDR1 LGHNT, CDR2 FRNRAP. The CDR3 totals 13 residues. The CDR3 loop reads CATLGQGRTEAFF. Here the CDR3 DNA reads TGTGCTACCCTAGGACAGGGACGGACTGAAGCTTTCTTT.